A single sample is the source of the 7 T cell receptor beta chains below, sequenced in a study of cytomegalovirus exposure and HLA in healthy donors. Use of 60 Vbeta and 13 Jbeta primers characterized the PCR. Libraries were prepared by immunoSEQ multiplex PCR; TCRdb keeps only in-frame clonotypes and omits some of them. The profile shows 140,000 to 150,000 clones, approximately 80% of them singletons. Sequencing was performed on PBMCs. The origin of the receptors is a woman in her late teens or twenties in good health and CMV-seropositive.

The V and J genes are TRBV10-2 and TRBJ1-3; D is perhaps TRBD1 (6 bases). Germline V gene lookup returns CDR1 WSHSY and CDR2 SAAADI. Trimming shortened V by 3 bases and J by 7 bases, and 16 bases separated the two germline ends. The CDR3 spans 15 residues. The CDR3 sequence: CASSETDRLRNTIYF. The CDR3, as DNA: TGCGCCAGCAGTGAAACGGACAGACTCAGGAACACCATATATTTT.

This clone has more than one count but fewer than ten. This chain joins TRBV6-5 and TRBJ1-2; perhaps TRBD1 as D (6 bases). This CDR3 comprises 12 residues. The germline V gene has CDR1 MNHEY and CDR2 SVGAGI. The V gene lost 5 bases and the J gene lost 5 bases, with 9 bases spanning the gap. As DNA, the CDR3 is TGTGCCAGCAGTCCCACAGGGTATGGCTACACCTTC. Translating gives CASSPTGYGYTF.

The V call is TRBV7-6, the J call TRBJ2-7, with 9 positions matching TRBD2. Germline CDR1 and CDR2: SGHVS and FNYEAQ. The CDR3 covers 15 residues. V was clipped by 1 base and J by 3 bases; unmatched bases: 4. The DNA of the CDR3 is TGTGCCAGCAGCTTAGGTCTAGCGGGGTACTACGAGCAGTACTTC. Encoded protein: CASSLGLAGYYEQYF.

This chain connects TRBV14 to TRBJ2-1; 10 positions match TRBD2. V was clipped by 3 bases and J by 6 bases; unmatched bases: 14. CDR3 length: 18 residues. Germline V gives CDR1 SGHDN, CDR2 FVKESK. CDR3 sequence: CASSHAMSYSGGPNEQFF. The CDR3 nucleotides read TGTGCCAGCAGCCACGCAATGTCCTATAGCGGGGGGCCCAATGAGCAGTTCTTC.

The chain employs TRBV19 and TRBJ1-5; D ambiguous. Germline lookup yields CDR1 LNHDA and CDR2 SQIVND (reference sequence). V gave up 3 bases and J gave up 0 bases, with 6 bases separating them. The CDR3 loop spans 14 amino acids. CDR3 in DNA: TGTGCCAGTAGTATTCGGGATAGCAATCAGCCCCAGCATTTT. Translated: CASSIRDSNQPQHF.

The chain employs TRBV5-4 and TRBJ2-2; 9 bases line up with TRBD1. CDR1 and CDR2 (germline): SGHNT, YYREEE (reference sequence). V trimming: 4 bases; J trimming: 5 bases; junction bases outside the gene matches: 6. The CDR3 totals 15 residues. CDR3 DNA: TGTGCCAGCAGCGGTGGGGGACAGGGTACCGGGGAGCTGTTTTTT. Its protein is CASSGGGQGTGELFF. Full variable domain (remainder filled in from reference TRBV5-4 and TRBJ2-2): ETGVTQSPTHLIKTRGQQVTLRCSSQSGHNTVSWYQQALGQGPQFIFQYYREEENGRGNFPPRFSGLQFPNYSSELNVNALELDDSALYLCASSGGGQGTGELFFGEGSRLTVL.

This clone was observed a few times. The rearrangement links TRBV5-5 to TRBJ1-2; D remains unclear. Per the germline V gene, CDR1 is SGHKS and CDR2 is YYEKEE (reference sequence). The V end lost 2 bases, the J end lost 0 bases, and 11 bases lay between the germline ends. There are 15 residues in the CDR3. CDR3 DNA: TGTGCCAGCAGCTTACCAGGAACAACTAACTATGGCTACACCTTC. Its translation: CASSLPGTTNYGYTF.